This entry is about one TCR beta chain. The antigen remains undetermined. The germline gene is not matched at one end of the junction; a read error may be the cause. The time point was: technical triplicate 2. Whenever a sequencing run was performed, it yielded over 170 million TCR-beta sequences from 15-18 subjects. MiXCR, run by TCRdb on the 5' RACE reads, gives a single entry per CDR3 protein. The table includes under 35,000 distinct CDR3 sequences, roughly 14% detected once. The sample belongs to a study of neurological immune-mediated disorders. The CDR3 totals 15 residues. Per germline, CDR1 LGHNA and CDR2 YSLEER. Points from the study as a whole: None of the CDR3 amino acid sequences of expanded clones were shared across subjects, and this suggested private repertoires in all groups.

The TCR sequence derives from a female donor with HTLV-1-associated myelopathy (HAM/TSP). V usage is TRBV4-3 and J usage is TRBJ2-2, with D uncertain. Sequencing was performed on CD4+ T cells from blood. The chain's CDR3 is CANSQDVFYTVELFF. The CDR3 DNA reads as TGCGCCAACAGCCAAGATGTCTTCTACACCGTGGAGCTGTTTTTT.